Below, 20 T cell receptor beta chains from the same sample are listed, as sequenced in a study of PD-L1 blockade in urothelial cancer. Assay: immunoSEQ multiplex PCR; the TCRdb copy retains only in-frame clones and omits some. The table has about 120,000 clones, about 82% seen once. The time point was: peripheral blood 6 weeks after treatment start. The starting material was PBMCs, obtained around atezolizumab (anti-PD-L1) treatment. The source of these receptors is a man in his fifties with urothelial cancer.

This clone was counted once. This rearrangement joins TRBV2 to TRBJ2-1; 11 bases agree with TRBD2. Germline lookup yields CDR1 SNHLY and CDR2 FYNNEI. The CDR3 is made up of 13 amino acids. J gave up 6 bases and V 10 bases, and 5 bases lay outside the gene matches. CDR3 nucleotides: TGTGCCACCAAGACTAGCGGGACCAATGAGCAGTTCTTC. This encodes CATKTSGTNEQFF.

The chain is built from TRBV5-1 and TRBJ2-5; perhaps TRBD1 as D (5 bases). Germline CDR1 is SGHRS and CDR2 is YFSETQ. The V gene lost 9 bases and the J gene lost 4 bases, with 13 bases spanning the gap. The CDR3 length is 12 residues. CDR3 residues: CATKTVGETQYF. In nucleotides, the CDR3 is TGCGCCACGAAGACAGTCGGAGAGACCCAGTACTTC.

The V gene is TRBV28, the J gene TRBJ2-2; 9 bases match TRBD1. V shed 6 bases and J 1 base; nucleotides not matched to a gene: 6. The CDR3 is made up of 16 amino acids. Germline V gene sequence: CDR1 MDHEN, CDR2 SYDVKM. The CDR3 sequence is CASRSPGQGNTGELFF. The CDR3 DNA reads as TGTGCCAGCAGGTCCCCGGGACAGGGGAACACCGGGGAGCTGTTTTTT.

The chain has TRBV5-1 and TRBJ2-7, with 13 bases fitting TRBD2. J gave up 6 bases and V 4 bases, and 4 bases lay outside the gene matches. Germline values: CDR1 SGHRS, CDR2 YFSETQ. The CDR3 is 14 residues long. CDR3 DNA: TGCGCCAGCAGCCAAACTAGCGGGAGGGTCGAGCAGTACTTC. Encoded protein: CASSQTSGRVEQYF.

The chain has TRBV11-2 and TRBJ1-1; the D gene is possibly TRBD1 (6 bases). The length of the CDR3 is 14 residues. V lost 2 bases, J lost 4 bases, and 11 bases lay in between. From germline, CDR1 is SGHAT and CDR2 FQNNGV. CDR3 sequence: CASSLKGGGTEAFF. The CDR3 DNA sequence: TGTGCCAGCAGCTTAAAGGGGGGGGGCACTGAAGCTTTCTTT. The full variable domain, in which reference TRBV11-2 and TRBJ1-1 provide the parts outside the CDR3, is EAGVAQSPRYKIIEKRQSVAFWCNPISGHATLYWYQQILGQGPKLLIQFQNNGVVDDSQLPKDRFSAERLKGVDSTLKIQPAKLEDSAVYLCASSLKGGGTEAFFGQGTRLTVV.

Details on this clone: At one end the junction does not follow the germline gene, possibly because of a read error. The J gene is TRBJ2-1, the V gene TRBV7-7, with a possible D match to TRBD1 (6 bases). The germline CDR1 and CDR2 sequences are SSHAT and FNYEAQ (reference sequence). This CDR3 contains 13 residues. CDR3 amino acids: CASSLNRDNEQFF. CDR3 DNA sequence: TGTGCTAGCAGCTTAAACAGGGACAATGAGCAGTTCTTC.

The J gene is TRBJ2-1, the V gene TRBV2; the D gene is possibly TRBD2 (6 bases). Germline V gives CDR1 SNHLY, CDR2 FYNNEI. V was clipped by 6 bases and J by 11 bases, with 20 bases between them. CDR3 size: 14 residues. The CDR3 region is CASRRLGLGPKQFF. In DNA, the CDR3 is TGTGCCAGCAGGCGACTAGGTCTTGGTCCAAAGCAGTTCTTC.

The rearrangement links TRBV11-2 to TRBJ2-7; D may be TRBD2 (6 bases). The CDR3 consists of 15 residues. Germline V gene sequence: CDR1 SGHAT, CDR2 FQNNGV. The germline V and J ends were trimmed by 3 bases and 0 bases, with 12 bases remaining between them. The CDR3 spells CASSFTSGSSYEQYF. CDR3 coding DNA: TGTGCCAGCAGCTTTACATCCGGGAGCTCCTACGAGCAGTACTTC.

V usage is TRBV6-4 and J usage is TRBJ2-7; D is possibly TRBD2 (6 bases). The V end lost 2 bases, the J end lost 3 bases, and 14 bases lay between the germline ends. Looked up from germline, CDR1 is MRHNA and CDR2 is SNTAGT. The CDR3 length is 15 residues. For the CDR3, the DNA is TGTGCCAGCAGTGACGCTCCGGACTACAACTACGAGCAGTACTTC. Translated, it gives CASSDAPDYNYEQYF.

The CDR3 reads CASSGGGLNSPLHF. CDR3 nucleotides: TGTGCCAGCAGTGGAGGGGGATTAAATTCACCCCTCCACTTT. The V gene is TRBV6-1, the J gene TRBJ1-6; possibly TRBD1 for D (6 bases). Germline-derived CDR1 and CDR2 are MNHNS and SASEGT. CDR3 length: 14 residues. Trimming took 4 bases from V and 7 from J, leaving 11 bases between them.

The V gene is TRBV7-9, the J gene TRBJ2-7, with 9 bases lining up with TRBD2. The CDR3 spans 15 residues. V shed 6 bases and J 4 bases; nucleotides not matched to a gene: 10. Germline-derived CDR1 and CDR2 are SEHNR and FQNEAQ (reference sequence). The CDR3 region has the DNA TGTGCCAGCAGTCCCACCCTAGCGGGACCTTACGAGCAGTACTTC. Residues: CASSPTLAGPYEQYF.

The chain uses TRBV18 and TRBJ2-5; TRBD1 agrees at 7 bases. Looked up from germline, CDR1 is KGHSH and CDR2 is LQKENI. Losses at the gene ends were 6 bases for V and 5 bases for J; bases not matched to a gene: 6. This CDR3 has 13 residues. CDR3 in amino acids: CASSLGQAETQYF. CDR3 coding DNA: TGTGCCAGCTCCCTCGGACAGGCGGAGACCCAGTACTTC.

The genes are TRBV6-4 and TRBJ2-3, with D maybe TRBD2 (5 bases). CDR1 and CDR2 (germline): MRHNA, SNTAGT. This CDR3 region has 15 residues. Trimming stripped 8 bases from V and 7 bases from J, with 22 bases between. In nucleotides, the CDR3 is TGTGCCAGCTCCCCCCTGCCAGGAGGTGGAAATACGCAGTATTTT. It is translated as CASSPLPGGGNTQYF.

This CDR3 is CASPTTTGELFF. CDR3 in DNA: TGTGCCAGCCCCACAACGACCGGGGAGCTGTTTTTT. The chain is built from TRBV18 and TRBJ2-2; D ambiguous. CDR1 and CDR2 (germline): KGHSH, LQKENI. The CDR3 loop spans 12 amino acids. V was shortened by 8 bases and J by 5 bases, with 9 bases between the two germline ends.

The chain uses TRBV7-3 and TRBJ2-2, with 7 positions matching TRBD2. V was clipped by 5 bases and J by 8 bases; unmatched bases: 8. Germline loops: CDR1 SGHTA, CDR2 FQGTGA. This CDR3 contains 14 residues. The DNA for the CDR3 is TGTGCCAGCAGCCCCAGGGCGGGAGCGGGGGAGCTGTTTTTT. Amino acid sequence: CASSPRAGAGELFF.

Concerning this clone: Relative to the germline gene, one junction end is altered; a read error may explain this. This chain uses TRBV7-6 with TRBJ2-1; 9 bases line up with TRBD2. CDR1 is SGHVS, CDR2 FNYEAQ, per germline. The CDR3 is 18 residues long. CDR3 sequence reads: CASNLRPSGTDDYNEQFF. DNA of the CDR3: TGTGCCAGCAACTTACGGCCTAGCGGGACCGATGACTACAATGAGCAGTTCTTC.

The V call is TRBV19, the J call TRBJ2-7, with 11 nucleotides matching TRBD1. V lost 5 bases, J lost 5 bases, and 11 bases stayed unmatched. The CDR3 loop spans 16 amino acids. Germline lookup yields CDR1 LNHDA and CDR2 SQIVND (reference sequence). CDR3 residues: CASSPGQGARFNEQYF. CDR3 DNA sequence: TGTGCCAGTAGTCCCGGACAGGGGGCGCGTTTCAACGAGCAGTACTTC.

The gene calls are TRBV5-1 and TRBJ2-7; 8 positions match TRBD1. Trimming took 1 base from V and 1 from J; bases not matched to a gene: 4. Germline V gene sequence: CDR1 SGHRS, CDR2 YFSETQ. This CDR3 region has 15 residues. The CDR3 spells CASSLITGGSYEQYF. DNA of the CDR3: TGCGCCAGCAGCTTGATAACAGGGGGGTCCTACGAGCAGTACTTC.

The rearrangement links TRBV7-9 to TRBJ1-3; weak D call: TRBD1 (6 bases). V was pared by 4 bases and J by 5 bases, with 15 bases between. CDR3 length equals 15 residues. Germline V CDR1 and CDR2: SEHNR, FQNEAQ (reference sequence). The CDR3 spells CASSSQTGTRNTIYF. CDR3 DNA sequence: TGTGCCAGCAGCTCTCAGACAGGAACGAGAAACACCATATATTTT.

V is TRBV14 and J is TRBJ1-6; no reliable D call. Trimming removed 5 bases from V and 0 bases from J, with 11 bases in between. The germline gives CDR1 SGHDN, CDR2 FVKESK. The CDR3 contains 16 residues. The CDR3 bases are TGTGCCAGCAGCGTAAGGAGGAGCTCCTATAATTCACCCCTCCACTTT. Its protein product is CASSVRRSSYNSPLHF.